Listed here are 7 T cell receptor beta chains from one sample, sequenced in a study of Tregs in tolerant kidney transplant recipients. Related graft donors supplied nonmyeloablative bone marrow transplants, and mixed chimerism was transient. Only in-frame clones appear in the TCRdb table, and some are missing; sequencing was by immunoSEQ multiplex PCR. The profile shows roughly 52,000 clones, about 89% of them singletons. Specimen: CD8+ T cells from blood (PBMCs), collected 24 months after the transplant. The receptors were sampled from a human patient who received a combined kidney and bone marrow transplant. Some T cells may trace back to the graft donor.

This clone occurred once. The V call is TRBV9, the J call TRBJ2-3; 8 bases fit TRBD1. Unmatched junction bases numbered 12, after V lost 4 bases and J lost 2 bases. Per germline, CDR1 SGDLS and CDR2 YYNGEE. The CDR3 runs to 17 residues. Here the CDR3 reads CASSYRTGTSITDTQYF. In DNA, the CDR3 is TGTGCCAGCAGCTACAGGACAGGGACGAGCATCACAGATACGCAGTATTTT.

The CDR3 loop reads CASSGYRGGEKLFF. CDR3 in DNA: TGTGCCAGCAGCGGCTACAGGGGCGGTGAAAAACTGTTTTTT. The gene calls are TRBV6-5 and TRBJ1-4; 7 nucleotides agree with TRBD1. Trimming cost V 6 bases and J 7 bases; bases outside gene matches: 8. CDR1 is MNHEY and CDR2 is SVGAGI in the germline V gene. This CDR3 is built from 14 residues.

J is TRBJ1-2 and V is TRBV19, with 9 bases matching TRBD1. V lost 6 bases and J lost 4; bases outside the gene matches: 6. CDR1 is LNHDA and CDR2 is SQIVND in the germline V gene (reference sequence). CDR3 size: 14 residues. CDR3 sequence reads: CASRFGQGTYGYTF. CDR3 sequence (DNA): TGTGCCAGTAGATTTGGACAGGGGACCTATGGCTACACCTTC. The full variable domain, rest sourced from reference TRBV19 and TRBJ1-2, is DGGITQSPKYLFRKEGQNVTLSCEQNLNHDAMYWYRQDPGQGLRLIYYSQIVNDFQKGDIAEGYSVSREKKESFPLTVTSAQKNPTAFYLCASRFGQGTYGYTFGSGTRLTVV.

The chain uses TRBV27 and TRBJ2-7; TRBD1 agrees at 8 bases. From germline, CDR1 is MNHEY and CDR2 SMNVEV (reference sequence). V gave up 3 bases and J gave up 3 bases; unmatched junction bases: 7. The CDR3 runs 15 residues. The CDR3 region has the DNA TGTGCCAGCAGTTTTCCGGGACAGGCCCTCTACGAGCAGTACTTC. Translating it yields CASSFPGQALYEQYF.

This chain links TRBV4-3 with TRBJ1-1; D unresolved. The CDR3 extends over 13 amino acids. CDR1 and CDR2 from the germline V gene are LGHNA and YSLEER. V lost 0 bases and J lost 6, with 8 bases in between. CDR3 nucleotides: TGCGCCAGCAGCCAAGATTCGGGTCCTGAAGCTTTCTTT. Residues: CASSQDSGPEAFF.

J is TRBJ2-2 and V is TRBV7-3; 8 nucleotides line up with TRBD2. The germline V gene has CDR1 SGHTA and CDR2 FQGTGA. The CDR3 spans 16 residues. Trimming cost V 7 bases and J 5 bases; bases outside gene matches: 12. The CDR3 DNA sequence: TGTGCCAGCACCACTACGGGAGGGTTTAGAACCGGGGAGCTGTTTTTT. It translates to CASTTTGGFRTGELFF.

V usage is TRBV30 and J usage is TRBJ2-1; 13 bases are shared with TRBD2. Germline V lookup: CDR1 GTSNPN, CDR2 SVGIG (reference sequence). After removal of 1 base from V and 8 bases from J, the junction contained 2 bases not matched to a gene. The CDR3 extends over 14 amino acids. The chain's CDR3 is CAWSGTSGSHEQFF. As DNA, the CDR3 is TGTGCCTGGAGTGGGACTAGCGGGAGCCATGAGCAGTTCTTC.